The 11 T cell receptor beta chains given below trace back to one sample, sequenced in a study of blood T cell repertoires in COVID-19. The table came from immunoSEQ multiplex PCR; TCRdb's copy has only in-frame clones and leaves some out. The sample consists of 310,000 or so clones, roughly 91% of them appearing once. Specimen: peripheral blood. Every receptor here comes from a man aged 45-65 years with active or convalescent COVID-19.

The chain carries TRBV3-1 (or the pseudogene TRBV3-2) and TRBJ1-3; D perhaps matches TRBD1 (5 bases). The ends were cut back, 0 bases at V and 0 bases at J, with 9 bases in the middle. Germline V gene sequence: CDR1 LGHDT, CDR2 YNNKEL (reference sequence). The CDR3 sequence is 16 residues long. CDR3 in amino acids: CASSQDPQASGNTIYF. In nucleotides, the CDR3 is TGTGCCAGCAGCCAAGATCCACAGGCCTCTGGAAACACCATATATTTT.

This clone was seen just once. It is unclear where the CDR3 begins or ends on the DNA, so no DNA is shown, and the CDR3 is as TCRdb lists it. This chain connects TRBV3-1 (or the pseudogene TRBV3-2) to TRBJ1-3; TRBD1 was called by the table and not checked on the DNA. CDR1 is LGHDT and CDR2 is YNNKEL in the germline V gene (reference sequence). The CDR3 is 17 amino acids in total, end residues counted. CDR3 amino acids: CASSPSVAGGAGNTIYF.

The chain is built from TRBV6-2 or TRBV6-3 and TRBJ2-7; 9 bases match TRBD1. The germline V gene has CDR1 MNHEY and CDR2 SVGEGT. CDR3 size: 16 residues. Unmatched junction bases numbered 9, after V lost 5 bases and J lost 1 base. CDR3 nucleotides: TGTGCCAGCAGTAACCCCGGGACAGGGCTTTCCTACGAGCAGTACTTC. Residues: CASSNPGTGLSYEQYF.

The CDR3 DNA reads TGTGCCAGCAGCAGGCCGGTTTCGGGTGAGCAGTACTTC. Protein: CASSRPVSGEQYF. The genes are TRBV21-1 and TRBJ2-7; the tabulated D call, TRBD2, remains unverified against the DNA. TRBV21-1 is deemed a pseudogene. CDR3 length: 13 residues.

V and J are TRBV4-1 and TRBJ2-7; TRBD1 matches at 8 bases. Losses at the gene ends were 11 bases for V and 2 bases for J; bases not matched to a gene: 14. This CDR3 comprises 15 residues. The germline V gene encodes CDR1 MGHRA and CDR2 YSYEKL. The CDR3 is CAPSQLWTGPYEQYF. CDR3 in DNA: TGCGCCCCCAGCCAACTCTGGACAGGGCCCTACGAGCAGTACTTC.

The V call is TRBV5-1, the J call TRBJ1-2; tentative D call: TRBD1 (6 bases). CDR1 and CDR2 (germline): SGHRS, YFSETQ. The CDR3 is 15 amino acids. Trimming shortened V by 4 bases and J by 5 bases, and 18 bases separated the two germline ends. CDR3 sequence reads: CASSPTDRSSYGYTF. As DNA, the CDR3 is TGCGCCAGCAGCCCGACCGACAGGTCCAGTTATGGCTACACCTTC. The full variable domain, completed using reference TRBV5-1 and TRBJ1-2, is KAGVTQTPRYLIKTRGQQVTLSCSPISGHRSVSWYQQTPGQGLQFLFEYFSETQRNKGNFPGRFSGRQFSNSRSEMNVSTLELGDSALYLCASSPTDRSSYGYTFGSGTRLTVV.

The gene calls are TRBV5-8 and TRBJ1-6; D is perhaps TRBD1 (6 bases). The CDR3 extends over 17 amino acids. Germline V gives CDR1 SGHTS, CDR2 YDEGEE. V was shortened by 2 bases and J by 0 bases, with 12 bases between the two germline ends. DNA for the CDR3: TGTGCCAGCAGCTTTGGACAGACACTCTCCTATAATTCACCCCTCCACTTT. This gives the protein CASSFGQTLSYNSPLHF.

This clone is a singleton in its sample. Other DNA sequences from this sample encode an identical CDR3 as well. The chain joins TRBV11-1 to TRBJ2-7, with a weak D call TRBD1 (6 bases). CDR1 and CDR2 from the germline V gene are SGHAT and FQDESV (reference sequence). The CDR3 is 15 amino acids. The V gene lost 3 bases and the J gene lost 2 bases, with 14 bases spanning the gap. CDR3 bases: TGTGCCAGCAGCTTGGCCCTCACAGGGACCTACGAGCAGTACTTC. Residues: CASSLALTGTYEQYF.

The chain joins TRBV27 to TRBJ1-1, with D hard to call. V lost 3 bases and J lost 6, with 14 bases in between. Looked up from germline, CDR1 is MNHEY and CDR2 is SMNVEV (reference sequence). CDR3 length: 14 amino acids. The CDR3: CASSFSGRGSEAFF. CDR3 in DNA: TGTGCCAGCAGTTTTTCGGGCCGAGGGTCTGAAGCTTTCTTT.

A single count supports this clone. The chain joins TRBV5-3 to TRBJ1-2, with 7 nucleotides matching TRBD1. TRBV5-3 is an ORF; its function is uncertain. The CDR3 extends over 15 amino acids. With V trimmed by 4 bases and J by 5 bases, 11 bases remained unmatched. The CDR3 sequence: CARSVKTGYRYGYTF. As DNA, the CDR3 is TGTGCCAGAAGCGTTAAGACAGGGTATAGGTATGGCTACACCTTC.

The chain joins TRBV7-9 to TRBJ1-4; 10 positions agree with TRBD1. The junction had 4 bases not matched to a gene; V was cut back by 0 bases and J by 6 bases. Per the germline V gene, CDR1 is SEHNR and CDR2 is FQNEAQ (reference sequence). The CDR3 covers 16 residues. The CDR3 protein is CASSLAGDRGYEKLFF. In DNA form, the CDR3 reads TGTGCCAGCAGCTTAGCGGGGGACAGGGGTTATGAAAAACTGTTTTTT.